The entry below gives a single TCR beta chain sequence along with its context. As yet, its antigen is unknown. Each CDR3 protein gets one entry after TCRdb re-called the RT-PCR reads with MiXCR. The sample records over 650,000 distinct CDR3 sequences, around a sixth being singletons. This record belongs to a study of response to subunit inactivated influenza vaccine. Findings and limits, study-wide: Only a handful of new T cells, the authors suggested, are recruited with each seasonal influenza vaccination.

CDR1 and CDR2 from the germline V gene are KGHDR and SFDVKD. V gave up 3 bases and J gave up 4 bases, with 15 bases separating them. This CDR3 is 16 amino acids long. Source: PBMCs from blood, taken roughly 5 days after vaccination. V gene TRBV24-1 combines with J gene TRBJ2-1, with D perhaps given as TRBD1 or TRBD2 (5 bases each). This TCR came from a man aged 50 to 60 who received an inactivated influenza vaccine. CDR3 in DNA: TGTGCCACCAGTGATGGACCGGGACCGAGATACAATGAGCAGTTCTTC. It encodes CATSDGPGPRYNEQFF.